This T cell receptor (beta chain) was documented in a study of cytomegalovirus exposure and HLA in healthy donors. Turning to this clone: The sample contains more than one DNA sequence encoding this CDR3.

Primers: 60 Vbeta forward and 13 Jbeta reverse. Authors' processing steps: A later analysis tallied approximately 80 million unique TCR beta chains, some 10 million of them shared. The table came from immunoSEQ multiplex PCR; TCRdb's copy has only in-frame clones and leaves some out. For V, J and clone size, that table is used; D and trimming come from the DNA. The table has fewer than 100,000 clones, approximately 7.1% seen once. Trimming at V came to 2 bases and at J to 0 bases, leaving 3 bases not matched to a gene. From germline, CDR1 is SGHNT and CDR2 YYREEE (reference sequence). This CDR3 comprises 16 residues.

Sample: PBMCs. The chain joins TRBV5-4 to TRBJ2-3; TRBD2 agrees at 10 bases. This clonotype was obtained from a man in his fifties or sixties in good health and CMV-seronegative. The CDR3 DNA reads as TGTGCCAGCAGCTTCCGGACTAGCGGCAGCACAGATACGCAGTATTTT. Translation: CASSFRTSGSTDTQYF.